This TCR beta chain was identified during a study of T cells in Graves' hyperthyroidism and ophthalmopathy. Study background: Peripheral blood was acquired at first diagnosis, ahead of any therapy whatsoever.

This CDR3 comprises 16 residues. Germline CDR1 and CDR2: SGHVS and FQNEAQ. With 5 bases removed from V and 2 bases from J, the gap between germline ends came to 19 bases. RNA transcripts provided the source from which TCR beta CDR3 regions were amplified. When the TCR CDR3 underwent first-round RT-PCR, the HTBI primer set was used. A single record per CDR3 protein comes from TCRdb applying MiXCR to the multiplex PCR reads. The table lists some 360,000 distinct CDR3 sequences, around a sixth of them singletons. In its sample, this clonotype was seen many times. This receptor was obtained from a middle-aged woman with Graves' ophthalmopathy. This chain joins TRBV7-8 and TRBJ2-7; tentatively, D is TRBD1 or TRBD2 (5 bases each). Sequencing was carried out using blood. The CDR3 loop is CASSGRERGATYEQYF. For the CDR3, the DNA is TGTGCCAGCAGCGGTAGGGAGAGAGGGGCAACCTACGAGCAGTACTTC.